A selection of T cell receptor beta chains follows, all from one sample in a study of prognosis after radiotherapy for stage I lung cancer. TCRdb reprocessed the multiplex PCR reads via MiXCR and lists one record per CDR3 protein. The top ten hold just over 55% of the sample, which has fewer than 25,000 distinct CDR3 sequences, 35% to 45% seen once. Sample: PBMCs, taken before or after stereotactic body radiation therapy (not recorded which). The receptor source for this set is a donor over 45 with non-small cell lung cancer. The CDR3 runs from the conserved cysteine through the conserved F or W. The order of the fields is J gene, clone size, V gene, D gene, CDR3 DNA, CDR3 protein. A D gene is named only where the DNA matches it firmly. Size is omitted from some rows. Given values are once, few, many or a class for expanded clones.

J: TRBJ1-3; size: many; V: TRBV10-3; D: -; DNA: TGTGCCATCAGTCTGACAGCTGGAAACACCATATATTTT; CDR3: CAISLTAGNTIYF
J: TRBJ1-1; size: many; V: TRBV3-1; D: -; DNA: TGTGCCAGCAGCCAACCCCCGTGGAGAGGGAAAACCGTCACTGAAGCTTTCTTT; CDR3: CASSQPPWRGKTVTEAFF
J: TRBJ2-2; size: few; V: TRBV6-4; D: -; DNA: TGTGCCAGCAGTGACTCTCCGAACGAGGAGCTGTTTTTT; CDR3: CASSDSPNEELFF
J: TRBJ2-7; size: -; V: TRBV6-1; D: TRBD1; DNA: TGTGCCAGCTCAAGGACAGGGGACGAGCAGTACTTC; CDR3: CASSRTGDEQYF
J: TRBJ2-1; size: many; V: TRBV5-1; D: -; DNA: TGCGCCAGCAGCTCGGGGTTATTTGGCGGAGCCTACAATGAGCAGTTCTTC; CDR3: CASSSGLFGGAYNEQFF
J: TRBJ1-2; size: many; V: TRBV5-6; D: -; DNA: TGTGCCAGCAGCTTGATTAGCATATCCTATGGCCACACCTTC; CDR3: CASSLISISYGHTF
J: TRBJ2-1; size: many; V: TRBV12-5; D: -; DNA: TGTGCTAGTGGTTTGGGACAGAGCTCCTACAATGAGCAGTTCTTC; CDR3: CASGLGQSSYNEQFF
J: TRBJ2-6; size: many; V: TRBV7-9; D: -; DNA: TGTGCCAGCAGCTTTTACAGCCCTGGGGCCAACGTCCTGACTTTC; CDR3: CASSFYSPGANVLTF
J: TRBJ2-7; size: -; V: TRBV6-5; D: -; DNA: TGTGCCAGCAGTTACACGGCCCCCTACGAGCAGTACTTC; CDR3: CASSYTAPYEQYF
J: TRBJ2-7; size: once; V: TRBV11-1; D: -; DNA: TGTGCCACCAGCAGAGCCCGGCAGGGAGAACAGTACTTC; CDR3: CATSRARQGEQYF
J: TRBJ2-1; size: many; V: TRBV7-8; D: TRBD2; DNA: TGTGCCAGCAGCTTACGCGACAGCGGGGGTGAGCAGTTCTTC; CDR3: CASSLRDSGGEQFF
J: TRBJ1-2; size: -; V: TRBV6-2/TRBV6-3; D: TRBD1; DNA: TGTGCCAGCAGTGACCGGGACAGGGGGTACTACACCTTC; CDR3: CASSDRDRGYYTF
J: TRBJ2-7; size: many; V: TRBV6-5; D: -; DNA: TGTGCCAGCAGTTACTCCGCACTATATATCGGAGGCGAGCAGTACTTC; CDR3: CASSYSALYIGGEQYF
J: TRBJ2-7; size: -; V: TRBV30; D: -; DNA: TGTGCCTGGAGTAGGTCGCGGGTGTCCTACGAGCAGTACTTC; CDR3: CAWSRSRVSYEQYF
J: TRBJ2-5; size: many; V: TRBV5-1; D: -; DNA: TGCGCCAGCAGCTTGCCTAGCAGCGAAGAGACCCAGTACTTC; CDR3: CASSLPSSEETQYF
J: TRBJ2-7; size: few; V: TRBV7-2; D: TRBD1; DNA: TGTGCCAGCAGCCCCGGACAGGGGCGGTTAGCCGAGCAGTACTTC; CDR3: CASSPGQGRLAEQYF
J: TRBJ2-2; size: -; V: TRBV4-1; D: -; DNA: TGCGCCAGCAGCCAAGGGATGTCAGAGCTGTTTTTT; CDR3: CASSQGMSELFF
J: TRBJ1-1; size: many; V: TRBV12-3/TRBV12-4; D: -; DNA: TGTGCCAGCAGTTTTGGCAGGGTAGGGACTGAAGCTTTCTTT; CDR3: CASSFGRVGTEAFF
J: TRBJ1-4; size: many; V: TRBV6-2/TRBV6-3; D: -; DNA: TGTGCCAGCAGTTACAGGCCGACGGGGGTAAATGAAAAACTGTTTTTT; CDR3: CASSYRPTGVNEKLFF
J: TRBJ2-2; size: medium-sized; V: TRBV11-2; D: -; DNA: TGTGCCAGCAGCTTAGATACGGTTTACACCGGGGAGCTGTTTTTT; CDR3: CASSLDTVYTGELFF
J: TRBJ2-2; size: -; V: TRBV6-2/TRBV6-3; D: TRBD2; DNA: TGTGCCAGCAGATACTTAGCGGGGAGCACCGGGGAGCTGTTTTTT; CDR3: CASRYLAGSTGELFF
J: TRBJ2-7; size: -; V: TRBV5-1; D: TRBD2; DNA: TGCGCCAGCACCCTCCCGGGACTAGGTAGCGAGCAGTACTTC; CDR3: CASTLPGLGSEQYF
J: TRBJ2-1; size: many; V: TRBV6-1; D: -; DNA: TGTGCCAGCACCCCTATCGCTAGCGAAAAATACAATGAGCAGTTCTTC; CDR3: CASTPIASEKYNEQFF
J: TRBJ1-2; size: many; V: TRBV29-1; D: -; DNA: TGCAGCGTTCAACTCCCCTATGGCTACACCTTC; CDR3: CSVQLPYGYTF
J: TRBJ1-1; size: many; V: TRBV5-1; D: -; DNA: TGCGCCAGCAGCTTGGGGTCGCGGACTGAAGCTTTCTTT; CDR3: CASSLGSRTEAFF
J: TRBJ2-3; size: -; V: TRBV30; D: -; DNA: TGTGCCTGGAGTTTATTGGCGGCGGATACGCAGTATTTT; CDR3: CAWSLLAADTQYF
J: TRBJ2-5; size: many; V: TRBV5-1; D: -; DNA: TGCGCCAGCAGCCAGGGAGATCGAGAGACCCAGTACTTC; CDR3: CASSQGDRETQYF
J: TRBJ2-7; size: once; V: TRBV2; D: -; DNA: TGTGCCAGCAGTGAGGCCTACGAGCAGTACTTC; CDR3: CASSEAYEQYF
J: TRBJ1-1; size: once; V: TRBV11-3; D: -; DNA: TGTGCCAGCAGCGCCCCAACAGGGAAGAACACTGAAGCTTTCTTT; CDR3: CASSAPTGKNTEAFF
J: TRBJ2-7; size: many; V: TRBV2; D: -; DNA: TGTGCCAGCAACTGGCCCCCGGGCAGGGGGAGGTTC; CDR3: CASNWPPGRGRF
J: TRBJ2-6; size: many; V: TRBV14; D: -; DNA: TGTGCCAGCAGCCAACTCGTCCCTGGGTCTGGGGCCAACGTCCTGACTTTC; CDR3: CASSQLVPGSGANVLTF
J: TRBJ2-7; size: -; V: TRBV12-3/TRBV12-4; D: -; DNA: TGTGCCAGCAGTTTGGGTCCGGGGGCAGTCGAGCAGTACTTC; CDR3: CASSLGPGAVEQYF
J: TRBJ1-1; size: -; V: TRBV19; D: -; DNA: TGTGCCAGTATCCGCGGCATACAGGGTGGAGGATGTGAAGCTTTCTTT; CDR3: CASIRGIQGGGCEAFF
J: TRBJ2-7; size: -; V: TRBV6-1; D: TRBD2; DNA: TGTTCCAGCATATTTAGCGGGAGTAAGGGCTACGAGCAGTACTTC; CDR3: CSSIFSGSKGYEQYF
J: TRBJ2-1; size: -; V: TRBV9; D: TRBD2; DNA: TGTGCCAGCAGGACTAGCGCTGTGGGATTCTCCTACAATGAGCAGTTCTTC; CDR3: CASRTSAVGFSYNEQFF
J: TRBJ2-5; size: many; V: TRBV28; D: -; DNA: TGTGCCAGCAGCCCCTCAACGAGAGAGACCCAGTACTTC; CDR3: CASSPSTRETQYF
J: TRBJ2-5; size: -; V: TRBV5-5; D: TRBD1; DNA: TGTGCCAGCAGCTTGGCCGGGACAGGGGGTTGGGAGACCCAGTACTTC; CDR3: CASSLAGTGGWETQYF
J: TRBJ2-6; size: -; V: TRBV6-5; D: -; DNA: TGTGCCAGCAGTTACTCTGTTGCCAACGTCCTGACTTTC; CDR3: CASSYSVANVLTF
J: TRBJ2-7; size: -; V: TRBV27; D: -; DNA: TGTGCCAGCAGCCTCCACTCCTACGAGCAGTACTTC; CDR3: CASSLHSYEQYF
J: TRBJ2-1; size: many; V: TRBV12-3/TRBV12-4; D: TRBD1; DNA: TGTGCCAGCACCTTGGACAGGTCCAATGAGCAGTTCTTC; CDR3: CASTLDRSNEQFF
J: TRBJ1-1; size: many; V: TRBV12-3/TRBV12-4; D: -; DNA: TGTGCCAGCAGTTTAGTAGAGGGTCTAAACACTGAAGCTTTCTTT; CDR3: CASSLVEGLNTEAFF
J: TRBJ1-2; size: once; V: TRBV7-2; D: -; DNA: TGTGCCAGCAGCCCCTGTAGGGCCACTCCTAAAGGCTACACCTTC; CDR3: CASSPCRATPKGYTF
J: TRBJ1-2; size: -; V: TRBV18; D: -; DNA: TGTGCCAGCTCACCACTCACCGAAGCTAACTATGGCTACACCTTC; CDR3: CASSPLTEANYGYTF
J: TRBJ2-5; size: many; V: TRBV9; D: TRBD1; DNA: TGTGCCAGCACCGCGACAGGGTTCGGAGAGACCCAGTACTTC; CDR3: CASTATGFGETQYF
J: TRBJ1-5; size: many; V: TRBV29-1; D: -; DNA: TGCAGCGTTGGTGGGGGGTCGGGCAATCAGCCCCAGCATTTT; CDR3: CSVGGGSGNQPQHF
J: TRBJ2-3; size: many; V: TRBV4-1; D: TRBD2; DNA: TGCGCCAGCAGCCCGGGACTAGCGGGAGCCAATACGCAGTATTTT; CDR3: CASSPGLAGANTQYF
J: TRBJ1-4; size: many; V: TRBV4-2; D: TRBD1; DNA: TGTGCCAGCAGCCCAGGGGGGTTTAATGAAAAACTGTTTTTT; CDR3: CASSPGGFNEKLFF
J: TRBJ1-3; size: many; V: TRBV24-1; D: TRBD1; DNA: TGTGCCACCAGTGATCCACAGGGGGCCGGAAACACCATATATTTT; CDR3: CATSDPQGAGNTIYF
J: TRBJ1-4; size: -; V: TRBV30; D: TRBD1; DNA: TGTGCCTGGAGTGTAAGCAGGGGGGACGAAAAACTGTTTTTT; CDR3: CAWSVSRGDEKLFF
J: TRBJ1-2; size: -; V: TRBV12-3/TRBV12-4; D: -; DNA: TGTGCCAGCAGCCTTGTTGGGGGGCGGGAGGGCTACACCTTC; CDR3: CASSLVGGREGYTF
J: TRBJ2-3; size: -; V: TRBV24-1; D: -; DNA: TGTGCCACCATTGCAGTCGGAGTAGTGGGCACAGATACGCAGTATTTT; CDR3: CATIAVGVVGTDTQYF
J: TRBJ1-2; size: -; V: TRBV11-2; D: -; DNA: TGTGCCAGCACCGGCGGTAGGGGCCCCAGCTATGGCTACACCTTC; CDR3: CASTGGRGPSYGYTF